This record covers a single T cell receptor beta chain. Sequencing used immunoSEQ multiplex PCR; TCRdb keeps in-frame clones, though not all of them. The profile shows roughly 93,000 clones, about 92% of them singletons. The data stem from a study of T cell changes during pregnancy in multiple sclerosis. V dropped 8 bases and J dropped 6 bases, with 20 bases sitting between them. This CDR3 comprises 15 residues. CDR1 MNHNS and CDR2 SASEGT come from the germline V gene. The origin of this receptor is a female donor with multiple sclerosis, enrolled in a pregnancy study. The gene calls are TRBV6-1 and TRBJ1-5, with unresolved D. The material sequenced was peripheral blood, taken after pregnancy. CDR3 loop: CASGGIVSRSQPQHF. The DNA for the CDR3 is TGTGCCAGCGGCGGGATAGTAAGTAGGAGTCAGCCCCAGCATTTT.